The 26 T cell receptor beta chains presented below share a single source sample, sequenced in a study of T cell changes during pregnancy in multiple sclerosis. Method: immunoSEQ multiplex PCR; TCRdb's copy keeps in-frame clones and lacks some. Here the sample spans some 81,000 clones, about 88% being singletons. The source was peripheral blood, collected before pregnancy. The source is a female donor with multiple sclerosis, enrolled in a pregnancy study.

The chain links TRBV10-3 to TRBJ1-3, with D possibly being TRBD1 (5 bases). The CDR3 is 14 amino acids. Germline CDR1 reads ENHRY; CDR2 reads SYGVKD. V lost 2 bases to trimming and J lost 2 bases, with 7 bases between them. CDR3 bases: TGTGCCATCAGTGAGCTGGGGCCTGGAAACACCATATATTTT. Its protein product is CAISELGPGNTIYF.

V usage is TRBV27 and J usage is TRBJ1-5, with D possibly being TRBD1 (5 bases). V dropped 3 bases and J dropped 7 bases, with 10 bases sitting between them. The germline CDR1 and CDR2 sequences are MNHEY and SMNVEV (reference sequence). The CDR3 is 13 residues long. In DNA form, the CDR3 reads TGTGCCAGCAGTTTTGTGTGGGGCCAGCCCCAGCATTTT. This gives the protein CASSFVWGQPQHF.

This chain uses TRBV9 with TRBJ1-5, with 9 bases aligning to TRBD1. The CDR3 consists of 14 residues. Germline CDR1 reads SGDLS; CDR2 reads YYNGEE. The V gene end was trimmed by 2 bases and the J gene end by 5 bases; junction bases not matched to a gene: 2. This CDR3 reads CASSVTGGDQPQHF. CDR3 sequence (DNA): TGTGCCAGCAGCGTTACAGGGGGCGATCAGCCCCAGCATTTT.

The chain recombines TRBV12-5 with TRBJ1-1, with a weak D call TRBD1 (5 bases). The CDR3 length is 17 residues. Germline loops: CDR1 LGHNT, CDR2 FRNRAP. Between the trimmed V and J ends, which lost 1 base and 1 base, there was a span of 16 bases. This chain's CDR3 is CASGLEGADGWNTEAFF. The CDR3 bases are TGTGCTAGTGGTTTGGAAGGGGCGGATGGGTGGAACACTGAAGCTTTCTTT. Full variable domain (outside the CDR3, taken from reference TRBV12-5 and TRBJ1-1): DARVTQTPRHKVTEMGQEVTMRCQPILGHNTVFWYRQTMMQGLELLAYFRNRAPLDDSGMPKDRFSAEMPDATLATLKIQPSEPRDSAVYFCASGLEGADGWNTEAFFGQGTRLTVV.

V gene TRBV5-1 combines with J gene TRBJ1-2, with 7 bases fitting TRBD1. CDR1 and CDR2 (germline): SGHRS, YFSETQ. V dropped 0 bases and J dropped 4; count of bases not matched to a gene: 9. The CDR3 is 16 residues long. In DNA, the CDR3 is TGCGCCAGCAGCTTGGTCTTGGCAGGGGGAGGCTATGGCTACACCTTC. It translates to CASSLVLAGGGYGYTF. Filled out from reference TRBV5-1 and TRBJ1-2, the complete variable domain reads KAGVTQTPRYLIKTRGQQVTLSCSPISGHRSVSWYQQTPGQGLQFLFEYFSETQRNKGNFPGRFSGRQFSNSRSEMNVSTLELGDSALYLCASSLVLAGGGYGYTFGSGTRLTVV.

V usage is TRBV2 and J usage is TRBJ1-4; D remains ambiguous. The germline V gene has CDR1 SNHLY and CDR2 FYNNEI. The CDR3 sequence is 14 residues long. Trimming removed 8 bases at V and 4 bases at J, with 14 bases between. This CDR3 reads CASERLRFNEKLFF. The CDR3 DNA reads TGTGCCAGCGAACGGTTACGGTTTAATGAAAAACTGTTTTTT.

The J gene is TRBJ2-2, the V gene TRBV28; 9 bases agree with TRBD1. Germline V CDR1 and CDR2: MDHEN, SYDVKM. The trim removed 5 bases at V and 5 bases at J, leaving 6 bases unmatched. This CDR3 spans 15 amino acids. This chain's CDR3 is CASSPGTGKTGELFF. For the CDR3, the DNA is TGTGCCAGCAGTCCGGGGACAGGGAAAACCGGGGAGCTGTTTTTT.

The rearrangement links TRBV6-6 to TRBJ1-2; TRBD1 agrees at 9 bases. V lost 11 bases, J lost 7 bases, and 8 bases stayed unmatched. This CDR3 has 12 amino acids. Germline values: CDR1 MNHNY, CDR2 SVGAGI (reference sequence). The CDR3 nucleotides are TGTGCCGGGGGGACAGGGACTCCTGGCTACACCTTC. Protein sequence: CAGGTGTPGYTF.

This rearrangement joins TRBV9 to TRBJ1-1, with D possibly matching TRBD1 (6 bases). Germline-derived CDR1 and CDR2 are SGDLS and YYNGEE. Trimming took off 4 bases at V and 1 base at J, with 14 bases between the two ends. CDR3 length: 15 residues. CDR3 nucleotide sequence: TGTGCCAGCAGCACCCGGGACACCGCGAACACTGAAGCTTTCTTT. Its protein is CASSTRDTANTEAFF.

This chain uses TRBV20-1 with TRBJ1-4; D gene ambiguous. Germline CDR1 and CDR2: DFQATT and SNEGSKA (reference sequence). V lost 3 bases and J lost 8, with 7 bases in between. The CDR3 loop spans 11 amino acids. The CDR3 sequence: CSASAGEKLFF. The CDR3 DNA is TGCAGTGCTAGTGCCGGGGAAAAACTGTTTTTT.

This chain joins TRBV5-1 and TRBJ2-2, with 9 bases fitting TRBD1. Trimming took 1 base from V and 1 from J; bases not matched to a gene: 2. The CDR3 loop spans 16 amino acids. Looked up from germline, CDR1 is SGHRS and CDR2 is YFSETQ. The CDR3 spells CASSLRGQGNTGELFF. The CDR3 region has the DNA TGCGCCAGCAGCTTGCGGGGACAGGGGAACACCGGGGAGCTGTTTTTT. Complete variable domain (other parts from reference TRBV5-1 and TRBJ2-2): KAGVTQTPRYLIKTRGQQVTLSCSPISGHRSVSWYQQTPGQGLQFLFEYFSETQRNKGNFPGRFSGRQFSNSRSEMNVSTLELGDSALYLCASSLRGQGNTGELFFGEGSRLTVL.

This clone was counted a single time. The rearrangement links TRBV6-4 to TRBJ2-1; 11 bases map to TRBD2. The CDR3 is 16 amino acids. Germline CDR1 reads MRHNA; CDR2 reads SNTAGT. With 0 bases clipped from V and 6 bases from J, the junction kept 4 bases outside the gene matches. This CDR3 reads CASSDSTSGEINEQFF. The CDR3 nucleotides read TGTGCCAGCAGTGACTCGACTAGCGGGGAGATCAATGAGCAGTTCTTC.

The CDR3, as DNA: TGTGCCAGCAGTTTGTCCACAGGGAACACTGAAGCTTTCTTT. Protein: CASSLSTGNTEAFF. The chain combines TRBV28 with TRBJ1-1, with D possibly matching TRBD1 (5 bases). The CDR3 has 14 residues. V lost 3 bases and J lost 1, with 9 bases in between. CDR1 is MDHEN, CDR2 SYDVKM, per germline.

The V call is TRBV7-3, the J call TRBJ1-2, with D possibly TRBD1 on 6 matching bases. Germline lookup yields CDR1 SGHTA and CDR2 FQGTGA. This CDR3 comprises 15 residues. V was trimmed by 2 bases and J by 6 bases, leaving 16 bases between them. The CDR3: CASSLGAGAWDGYTF. The CDR3 coding sequence is TGTGCCAGCAGCTTAGGGGCAGGGGCCTGGGATGGCTACACCTTC.

This chain links TRBV6-5 with TRBJ1-1; perhaps TRBD1 as D (5 bases). V was shortened by 8 bases and J by 4 bases, with 20 bases between the two germline ends. CDR1 and CDR2 (germline): MNHEY, SVGAGI. This CDR3 has 15 residues. The CDR3 here is CASHPRAPWGTEAFF. CDR3 nucleotide sequence: TGTGCCAGCCACCCCAGGGCCCCGTGGGGCACTGAAGCTTTCTTT.

The chain recombines TRBV5-1 with TRBJ2-1; maybe TRBD1 (5 bases). This CDR3 region has 14 residues. V lost 0 bases to trimming and J lost 5 bases, with 9 bases between them. Germline values: CDR1 SGHRS, CDR2 YFSETQ. The CDR3 loop reads CASSLAWTNNEQFF. The CDR3 DNA follows: TGCGCCAGCAGCTTGGCCTGGACAAACAATGAGCAGTTCTTC.

The chain is built from TRBV6-6 and TRBJ2-7; possibly TRBD2 for D (6 bases). Trimming stripped 4 bases from V and 2 bases from J, with 12 bases between. This CDR3 has 14 residues. Germline CDR1 MNHNY, CDR2 SVGAGI (reference sequence). The CDR3 sequence: CASSWEEGPYEQYF. In DNA, the CDR3 is TGTGCCAGCAGTTGGGAGGAGGGGCCCTACGAGCAGTACTTC.

J is TRBJ1-1 and V is TRBV18, with a possible D match to TRBD1 (6 bases). The V gene lost 3 bases and the J gene lost 4 bases, with 15 bases spanning the gap. The CDR3 loop spans 15 amino acids. Germline lookup yields CDR1 KGHSH and CDR2 LQKENI. CDR3 protein: CASSPPDRFGTEAFF. For the CDR3, the DNA is TGTGCCAGCTCACCCCCAGACAGGTTTGGCACTGAAGCTTTCTTT.

The chain employs TRBV4-1 and TRBJ2-1; possible D gene TRBD2, 5 bases. CDR1 is MGHRA and CDR2 is YSYEKL in the germline V gene. CDR3 length: 16 residues. With 0 bases removed from V and 4 bases from J, the gap between germline ends came to 13 bases. The CDR3: CASSQDYSLAYNEQFF. DNA for the CDR3: TGCGCCAGCAGCCAAGACTACAGCCTAGCTTACAATGAGCAGTTCTTC.

The chain joins TRBV9 to TRBJ1-5; 9 nucleotides agree with TRBD1. Trimming removed 6 bases from V and 1 base from J; junction bases left unmatched: 17. Germline CDR1 and CDR2: SGDLS and YYNGEE. The CDR3 runs to 19 residues. CDR3 protein: CASNDGQGFWGSSNQPQHF. For the CDR3, the DNA is TGTGCCAGCAACGACGGACAGGGGTTTTGGGGGTCCAGCAATCAGCCCCAGCATTTT. Drawing the rest from reference TRBV9 and TRBJ1-5, the complete variable domain is DSGVTQTPKHLITATGQRVTLRCSPRSGDLSVYWYQQSLDQGLQFLIQYYNGEERAKGNILERFSAQQFPDLHSELNLSSLELGDSALYFCASNDGQGFWGSSNQPQHFGDGTRLSIL.

The chain links TRBV5-4 to TRBJ1-2, with D possibly being TRBD1 (6 bases). The length of the CDR3 is 14 residues. Germline CDR1 reads SGHNT; CDR2 reads YYREEE (reference sequence). V lost 4 bases and J lost 3, with 13 bases in between. This CDR3 is CASSPDRIYYGYTF. For the CDR3, the DNA is TGTGCCAGCAGCCCTGACAGGATTTACTATGGCTACACCTTC.

Here the CDR3 DNA reads TGTGCCAGCAGTCGTCCGGGACTAGCGGTGCAAAGCTCCTACAATGAGCAGTTCTTC. This sequence encodes CASSRPGLAVQSSYNEQFF. This chain uses TRBV2 with TRBJ2-1, with 11 bases matching TRBD2. Germline V gene data show CDR1 as SNHLY and CDR2 as FYNNEI. The CDR3 has 19 amino acids. Losses at the gene ends were 5 bases for V and 0 bases for J; bases not matched to a gene: 12.

This clone was counted between two and nine times. V usage is TRBV7-2 and J usage is TRBJ2-1; 8 nucleotides agree with TRBD2. Unmatched junction bases numbered 10, after V lost 1 base and J lost 5 bases. This CDR3 region has 17 residues. Per the germline V gene, CDR1 is SGHTA and CDR2 is FQGNSA. The CDR3 DNA reads as TGTGCCAGCAGCTTAGTGTACGGGGGGGCGGGGAACAATGAGCAGTTCTTC. Translating it yields CASSLVYGGAGNNEQFF. Using reference TRBV7-2 and TRBJ2-1 for the parts outside the CDR3, the full variable domain is GAGVSQSPSNKVTEKGKDVELRCDPISGHTALYWYRQSLGQGLEFLIYFQGNSAPDKSGLPSDRFSAERTGGSVSTLTIQRTQQEDSAVYLCASSLVYGGAGNNEQFFGPGTRLTVL.

On this clone: Germline and junction disagree at one end, which may indicate a read error. The chain employs TRBV30 and TRBJ1-5; TRBD1 aligns across 7 bases. The CDR3 consists of 13 residues. CDR1 GTSNPN and CDR2 SVGIG come from the germline V gene (reference sequence). The chain's CDR3 is CAWSPGGSAPQHF. In DNA form, the CDR3 reads TGTGCTTGGAGTCCAGGGGGATCCGCGCCCCAGCATTTT.

V is TRBV4-3 and J is TRBJ2-7, with 7 bases fitting TRBD1. V shed 0 bases, J shed 6 bases, and the junction held 5 bases outside the gene matches. The CDR3 sequence is 14 residues long. Looked up from germline, CDR1 is LGHNA and CDR2 is YSLEER. The chain's CDR3 is CASSQEVRGTEQYF. In DNA form, the CDR3 reads TGCGCCAGCAGCCAAGAGGTCAGGGGGACCGAGCAGTACTTC.

Written as DNA, the CDR3 is TGTGCCAGTAGAGGGACAGGTAATCAGCCCCAGCATTTT. It encodes CASRGTGNQPQHF. V gene TRBV19 combines with J gene TRBJ1-5; the match to TRBD1 covers 8 bases. The V gene end was trimmed by 6 bases and the J gene end by 4 bases; junction bases not matched to a gene: 2. This CDR3 region has 13 residues. Germline V gives CDR1 LNHDA, CDR2 SQIVND (reference sequence).